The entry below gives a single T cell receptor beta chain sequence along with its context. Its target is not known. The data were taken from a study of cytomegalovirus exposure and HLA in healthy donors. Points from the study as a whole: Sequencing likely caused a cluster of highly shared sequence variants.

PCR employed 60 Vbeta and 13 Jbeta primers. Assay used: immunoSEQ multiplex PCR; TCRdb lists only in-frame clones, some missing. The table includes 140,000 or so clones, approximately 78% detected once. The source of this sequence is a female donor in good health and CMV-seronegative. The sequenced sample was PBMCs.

The DNA of the CDR3 is TGTGCCAGCAGCGTAGGGGCTAGCGGGGTCCAAGAGACCCAGTACTTC. This gives the protein CASSVGASGVQETQYF. This chain connects TRBV9 to TRBJ2-5; 9 nucleotides agree with TRBD2. Per germline, CDR1 SGDLS and CDR2 YYNGEE. There are 16 residues in the CDR3. After removal of 0 bases from V and 1 base from J, the junction contained 4 bases not matched to a gene.